These 30 T cell receptor beta chains share one sample of origin, sequenced in a study of T-cell reconstitution after alpha-beta-depleted transplantation in children. The TCRbeta library incorporated unique molecular identifiers. TCRdb analysed the PCR reads with MiXCR anew, one entry per CDR3 protein. The sample has approximately 240,000 distinct CDR3 sequences; around 9.9% are singletons. This specimen consisted of PBMCs, obtained before TCRalphabeta/CD19-depleted stem cell transplant. The receptors here all came from a child in the first two years of life with acute myeloid leukemia, due to receive a stem cell transplant.

This clonotype was found many times. The V gene is TRBV3-1, the J gene TRBJ2-7; possibly TRBD1 for D (5 bases). Germline V lookup: CDR1 LGHDT, CDR2 YNNKEL (reference sequence). The CDR3 contains 13 residues. V lost 2 bases, J lost 6 bases, and 11 bases lay in between. As DNA, the CDR3 is TGTGCCAGCAGCCAACAGGGTTCGGGCGAGCAGTACTTC. Protein: CASSQQGSGEQYF.

In this sample, this clonotype turned up many times. The chain joins TRBV24-1 to TRBJ1-2; D is possibly TRBD1 (5 bases). The V gene lost 1 base and the J gene lost 7 bases, with 12 bases spanning the gap. Germline V lookup: CDR1 KGHDR, CDR2 SFDVKD. The CDR3 sequence is 14 residues long. CDR3 residues: CATSDLSQGFGYTF. The CDR3, as DNA: TGTGCCACCAGTGATTTATCGCAGGGCTTTGGCTACACCTTC.

This clonotype was detected many times. This rearrangement joins TRBV7-9 to TRBJ1-1; D is unclear. CDR3 length: 13 residues. Germline lookup yields CDR1 SEHNR and CDR2 FQNEAQ (reference sequence). Trimming took off 5 bases at V and 1 base at J, with 8 bases between the two ends. The CDR3 spells CASSETQNTEAFF. CDR3 in DNA: TGTGCCAGCAGCGAGACACAGAACACTGAAGCTTTCTTT. Full variable domain (remainder filled in from reference TRBV7-9 and TRBJ1-1): DTGVSQNPRHKITKRGQNVTFRCDPISEHNRLYWYRQTLGQGPEFLTYFQNEAQLEKSRLLSDRFSAERPKGSFSTLEIQRTEQGDSAMYLCASSETQNTEAFFGQGTRLTVV.

This clonotype was counted ten times or more. This chain uses TRBV5-5 with TRBJ1-2; 9 bases match TRBD1. CDR3 length: 15 residues. V lost 1 base and J lost 5; bases outside the gene matches: 6. Germline V gives CDR1 SGHKS, CDR2 YYEKEE (reference sequence). CDR3 in DNA: TGTGCCAGCAGCTTGTTGGGACAGGGCTCTTATGGCTACACCTTC. Translated: CASSLLGQGSYGYTF.

This clonotype showed up many times. The DNA of the CDR3 is TGCGCCAGCAGTGAAGATGATTCACCCCTCCACTTT. Residues: CASSEDDSPLHF. The chain recombines TRBV10-2 with TRBJ1-6; D is ambiguous. Germline lookup yields CDR1 WSHSY and CDR2 SAAADI. This CDR3 has 12 amino acids. V lost 3 bases to trimming and J lost 8 bases, with 5 bases between them.

With regard to this clonotype: At one boundary the junction diverges from the germline segment, which might be a read error. This sequence joins TRBV4-3 and TRBJ2-7; the match to TRBD1 covers 12 bases. The CDR3 is 17 amino acids. Germline CDR1 reads LGHNA; CDR2 reads YSLEER. CDR3 amino acids: CSSSQLITGTGGVEQYF. CDR3 nucleotide sequence: TGCTCCAGCAGCCAACTCATCACCGGGACAGGGGGCGTCGAGCAGTACTTC.

This clonotype was seen more than once but under ten times. The V call is TRBV11-2, the J call TRBJ1-6; possible D gene TRBD1, 5 bases. V gave up 5 bases and J gave up 7 bases, with 15 bases separating them. Per the germline V gene, CDR1 is SGHAT and CDR2 is FQNNGV. The CDR3 spans 15 residues. Here the CDR3 DNA reads TGTGCCAGCAGCCCAACCGGGACGACGAATTCACCCCTCCACTTT. It codes for CASSPTGTTNSPLHF.

In this sample, this clonotype turned up many times. J is TRBJ1-2 and V is TRBV5-1, with TRBD1 matching over 9 bases. CDR3 length equals 16 residues. Trimming took 4 bases from V and 3 from J; bases not matched to a gene: 10. CDR1 is SGHRS and CDR2 is YFSETQ in the germline V gene. The CDR3 loop reads CASSSSGTGLDYGYTF. CDR3 nucleotide sequence: TGCGCCAGCAGCAGTTCCGGGACAGGGCTAGACTATGGCTACACCTTC. The full variable domain, in which reference TRBV5-1 and TRBJ1-2 provide the parts outside the CDR3, is KAGVTQTPRYLIKTRGQQVTLSCSPISGHRSVSWYQQTPGQGLQFLFEYFSETQRNKGNFPGRFSGRQFSNSRSEMNVSTLELGDSALYLCASSSSGTGLDYGYTFGSGTRLTVV.

About this clonotype itself: A much larger clone lies a single base off, so this may be a read error. The chain joins TRBV5-1 to TRBJ1-5; tentative D call: TRBD1 (5 bases). CDR1 is SGHRS and CDR2 is YFSETQ in the germline V gene. The CDR3 is made up of 16 amino acids. The CDR3 is CASSLAPIGGNQRQHF. The DNA for the CDR3 is TGCGCCAGCAGCTTGGCGCCCATCGGGGGGAATCAGCGCCAGCATTTT. Variable domain in full (rest from reference TRBV5-1 and TRBJ1-5): KAGVTQTPRYLIKTRGQQVTLSCSPISGHRSVSWYQQTPGQGLQFLFEYFSETQRNKGNFPGRFSGRQFSNSRSEMNVSTLELGDSALYLCASSLAPIGGNQRQHFGDGTRLSIL.

This clonotype was seen a few times. The CDR3 DNA reads as TGTGCCAGCTCACCGGGACAGGGATCCATCACTGAAGCTTTCTTT. Translating gives CASSPGQGSITEAFF. This rearrangement joins TRBV18 to TRBJ1-1; TRBD1 matches at 9 bases. The CDR3 extends over 15 amino acids. V trimming: 3 bases; J trimming: 4 bases; junction bases outside the gene matches: 6. Germline CDR1 is KGHSH and CDR2 is LQKENI.

The table lists this clonotype with many counts. The V call is TRBV4-2, the J call TRBJ2-1, with D uncertain. The CDR3 is 14 amino acids. The ends were cut back, 0 bases at V and 2 bases at J, with 5 bases in the middle. Germline CDR1 reads LGHNA; CDR2 reads YNFKEQ. The CDR3 protein is CASSQDLAYNEQFF. The DNA for the CDR3 is TGTGCCAGCAGCCAAGATCTAGCCTACAATGAGCAGTTCTTC.

This clonotype was observed a few times. V and J are TRBV18 and TRBJ2-3, with D maybe TRBD2 (5 bases). The germline V gene encodes CDR1 KGHSH and CDR2 LQKENI. The V gene lost 6 bases and the J gene lost 4 bases, with 17 bases spanning the gap. There are 15 residues in the CDR3. The CDR3 DNA follows: TGTGCCAGCTCCCCAAAGCTAGCTGACTCAGATACGCAGTATTTT. Translation gives CASSPKLADSDTQYF.

In the case of this clonotype: This may stem from a read error, because a much larger clone lies one nucleotide away. The genes are TRBV3-1 and TRBJ2-5; D not certain. V lost 1 base, J lost 4 bases, and 10 bases lay in between. Looked up from germline, CDR1 is LGHDT and CDR2 is YNNKEL (reference sequence). This CDR3 is 14 amino acids long. The CDR3 coding sequence is TGTGCCAGCAGCCAAGGCCGCCTCCGAGAGACCCAGTACTTC. It encodes CASSQGRLRETQYF.

This clonotype appeared many times. The rearrangement links TRBV12-3 or TRBV12-4 to TRBJ2-2, with TRBD1 identical over 7 bases. This CDR3 contains 18 residues. The ends lost 6 bases at V and 2 bases at J; junction bases unmatched: 15. CDR3 DNA: TGTGCCAGCAGATTCGGCTCCGGGACAGCGACTAACACCGGGGAGCTGTTTTTT. Amino acids: CASRFGSGTATNTGELFF.

This clonotype was seen many times. This sequence joins TRBV7-2 and TRBJ2-5; D uncertain. The CDR3 sequence is 14 residues long. V was clipped by 1 base and J by 2 bases, with 8 bases between them. Germline assignment: CDR1 SGHTA and CDR2 FQGNSA. For the CDR3, the DNA is TGTGCCAGCAGCTTAGGCCTAGTACAAGAGACCCAGTACTTC. This gives the protein CASSLGLVQETQYF.

This clonotype was picked up many times. This chain joins TRBV10-3 and TRBJ2-3; a possible D gene is TRBD1 (6 bases). The germline V gene encodes CDR1 ENHRY and CDR2 SYGVKD. The CDR3 consists of 17 residues. The V gene lost 1 base and the J gene lost 0 bases, with 14 bases spanning the gap. CDR3 sequence reads: CAISEFRQVTSTDTQYF. The DNA for the CDR3 is TGTGCCATCAGTGAGTTTCGACAGGTCACCAGCACAGATACGCAGTATTTT.

This clonotype was observed many times. V gene TRBV4-2 combines with J gene TRBJ2-5; TRBD1 might be the D (7 bases). The CDR3 consists of 17 residues. The germline CDR1 and CDR2 sequences are LGHNA and YNFKEQ. V was trimmed by 0 bases and J by 9 bases, leaving 23 bases between them. CDR3 region: CASSQDRGGGPRSAQYF. The DNA of the CDR3 is TGTGCCAGCAGCCAAGATCGCGGAGGGGGCCCAAGATCGGCCCAGTACTTC.

This clonotype was counted ten times or more. The chain links TRBV10-2 to TRBJ2-1; 10 nucleotides agree with TRBD2. CDR3 length: 17 amino acids. Germline V lookup: CDR1 WSHSY, CDR2 SAAADI. The V segment lost 3 bases and the J segment 8 bases; nucleotides outside the gene matches: 13. The DNA of the CDR3 is TGCGCCAGCAGTGAAGACCTAGCGGGGGCCTCTGGGGATGAGCAGTTCTTC. Its translation is CASSEDLAGASGDEQFF.

At least ten counts were recorded for this clonotype. J is TRBJ1-1 and V is TRBV28; weak D call: TRBD1 (6 bases). This CDR3 contains 15 residues. Looked up from germline, CDR1 is MDHEN and CDR2 is SYDVKM. V was pared by 2 bases and J by 8 bases, with 18 bases between. The DNA of the CDR3 is TGTGCCAGCAGTTTACGTCGAGTCGGGGGGCAGGAAGCTTTCTTT. This translates into CASSLRRVGGQEAFF.

In its sample, this clonotype was seen many times. V gene TRBV11-1 combines with J gene TRBJ1-2, with a tentative D call TRBD1 (6 bases). CDR3 length equals 19 residues. Germline CDR1 SGHAT, CDR2 FQDESV (reference sequence). Trimming took off 5 bases at V and 6 bases at J, with 31 bases between the two ends. CDR3 sequence reads: CASSPPPGQSSTRRDGYTF. In DNA form, the CDR3 reads TGTGCCAGCAGCCCACCACCGGGACAATCCTCAACCAGACGGGATGGCTACACCTTC.

This clonotype was observed many times. This chain joins TRBV11-2 and TRBJ2-2, with 12 bases fitting TRBD1. The CDR3 is 18 residues long. Trimming cost V 5 bases and J 3 bases; bases outside gene matches: 10. CDR1 SGHAT and CDR2 FQNNGV come from the germline V gene. For the CDR3, the DNA is TGTGCCAGCAGCATAAACTCCGGGACAGGGGGCTACACCGGGGAGCTGTTTTTT. Translated, it gives CASSINSGTGGYTGELFF.

Ten or more counts support this clonotype. The V and J genes are TRBV20-1 and TRBJ2-3; 11 nucleotides agree with TRBD2. The CDR3 length is 14 residues. V dropped 3 bases and J dropped 4; count of bases not matched to a gene: 3. The V gene's germline CDR1 is DFQATT and CDR2 SNEGSKA (reference sequence). The CDR3 nucleotides are TGCAGTGCTAGTCAACTAGCGGGAGCAGATACGCAGTATTTT. Its protein is CSASQLAGADTQYF.

This clonotype came up many times. The chain is built from TRBV4-1 and TRBJ2-5; 14 bases map to TRBD2. Germline V gene data show CDR1 as MGHRA and CDR2 as YSYEKL. Trimming at V came to 0 bases and at J to 3 bases, leaving 3 bases not matched to a gene. The CDR3 spans 17 residues. The CDR3 bases are TGCGCCAGCAGCCAAGATAGGGGACTAGCGGGAGAAGAGACCCAGTACTTC. Its translation is CASSQDRGLAGEETQYF.

There are a few counts of this clonotype. The chain carries TRBV20-1 and TRBJ1-1, with D perhaps matching TRBD1 (5 bases). V lost 4 bases to trimming and J lost 1 base, with 10 bases between them. Germline assignment: CDR1 DFQATT and CDR2 SNEGSKA (reference sequence). This CDR3 is built from 13 residues. CDR3 DNA sequence: TGCAGTGCTATGAGACAGAAGAACACTGAAGCTTTCTTT. This sequence encodes CSAMRQKNTEAFF.

This clonotype was recorded many times. The rearrangement uses TRBV30 and TRBJ2-1; D remains ambiguous. The V gene's germline CDR1 is GTSNPN and CDR2 SVGIG (reference sequence). Between the trimmed V and J ends, which lost 0 bases and 7 bases, there was a span of 7 bases. The CDR3 length is 12 residues. CDR3 coding DNA: TGTGCCTGGAGTGTACTGGGGAATGAGCAGTTCTTC. This codes for CAWSVLGNEQFF.

This chain joins TRBV7-2 and TRBJ2-7; D unresolved. The V gene lost 2 bases and the J gene lost 2 bases, with 10 bases spanning the gap. The CDR3 is 14 residues long. CDR1 is SGHTA and CDR2 is FQGNSA in the germline V gene. The chain's CDR3 is CASSLLDGAYEQYF. CDR3 nucleotide sequence: TGTGCCAGCAGCTTATTGGATGGAGCCTACGAGCAGTACTTC.

This clonotype came up many times. This chain uses TRBV7-6 with TRBJ1-5; D remains ambiguous. The germline V gene has CDR1 SGHVS and CDR2 FNYEAQ. V gave up 3 bases and J gave up 4 bases, with 13 bases separating them. This CDR3 contains 15 residues. The CDR3 DNA reads TGTGCCAGCAGCTTGAGCGGGCTAGGAAATCAGCCCCAGCATTTT. It translates to CASSLSGLGNQPQHF. Full variable domain (outside the CDR3, taken from reference TRBV7-6 and TRBJ1-5): GAGVSQSPRYKVTKRGQDVALRCDPISGHVSLYWYRQALGQGPEFLTYFNYEAQQDKSGLPNDRFSAERPEGSISTLTIQRTEQRDSAMYRCASSLSGLGNQPQHFGDGTRLSIL.

This clonotype was counted only a few times. The rearrangement uses TRBV28 and TRBJ2-7, with TRBD1 as a possible D gene (6 bases). Trimming left V 3 bases short and J 4 bases short, with 19 bases between. CDR1 and CDR2 from the germline V gene are MDHEN and SYDVKM. This CDR3 has 16 residues. As DNA, the CDR3 is TGTGCCAGCAGTTTGGGGACCGGGACAAGGTCGTACGAGCAGTACTTC. Its translation: CASSLGTGTRSYEQYF.

This clonotype appeared a single time. A much larger clone is a single base away; this may be a read error. This rearrangement joins TRBV28 to TRBJ1-1, with D possibly matching TRBD1 (5 bases). From germline, CDR1 is MDHEN and CDR2 SYDVKM. The CDR3 consists of 13 residues. The CDR3 DNA follows: TGTGTCAGCAGTTTTGAAGGGGCGCCTGAAGCTTTCTTT. Encoded protein: CVSSFEGAPEAFF.

This clonotype was picked up a small number of times. This rearrangement joins TRBV11-2 to TRBJ2-2; possible D gene TRBD2, 6 bases. This CDR3 is 19 amino acids long. Germline loops: CDR1 SGHAT, CDR2 FQNNGV. V gave up 4 bases and J gave up 0 bases, with 21 bases separating them. CDR3: CASSSPRSSGPTNTGELFF. CDR3 in DNA: TGTGCCAGCAGCTCCCCACGAAGTAGCGGACCCACGAACACCGGGGAGCTGTTTTTT.